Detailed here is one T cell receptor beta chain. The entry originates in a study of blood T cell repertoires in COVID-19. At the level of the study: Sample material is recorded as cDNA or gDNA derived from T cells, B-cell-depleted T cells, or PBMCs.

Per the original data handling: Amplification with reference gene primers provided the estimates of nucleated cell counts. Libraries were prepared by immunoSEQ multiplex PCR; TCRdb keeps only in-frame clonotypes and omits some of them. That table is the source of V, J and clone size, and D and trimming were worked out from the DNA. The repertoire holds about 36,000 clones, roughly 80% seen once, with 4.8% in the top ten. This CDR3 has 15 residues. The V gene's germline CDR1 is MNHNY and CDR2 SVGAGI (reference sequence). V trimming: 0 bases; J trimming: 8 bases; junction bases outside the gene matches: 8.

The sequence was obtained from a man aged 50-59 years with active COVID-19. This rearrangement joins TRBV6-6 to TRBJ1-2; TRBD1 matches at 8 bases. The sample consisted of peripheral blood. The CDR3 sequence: CASSYSATGVVGYTF. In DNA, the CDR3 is TGTGCCAGCAGTTACTCCGCGACAGGGGTTGTAGGCTACACCTTC.